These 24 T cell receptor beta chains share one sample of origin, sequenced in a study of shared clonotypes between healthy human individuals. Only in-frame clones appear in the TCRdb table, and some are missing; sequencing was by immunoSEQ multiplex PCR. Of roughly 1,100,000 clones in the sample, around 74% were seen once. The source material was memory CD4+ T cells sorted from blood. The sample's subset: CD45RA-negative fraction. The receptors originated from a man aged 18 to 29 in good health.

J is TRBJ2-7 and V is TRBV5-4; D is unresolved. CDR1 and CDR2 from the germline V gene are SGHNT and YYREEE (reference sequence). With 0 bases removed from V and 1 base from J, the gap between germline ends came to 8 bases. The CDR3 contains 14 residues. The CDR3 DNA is TGTGCCAGCAGCTTGGATATAGGGTCCTACGAGCAGTACTTC. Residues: CASSLDIGSYEQYF.

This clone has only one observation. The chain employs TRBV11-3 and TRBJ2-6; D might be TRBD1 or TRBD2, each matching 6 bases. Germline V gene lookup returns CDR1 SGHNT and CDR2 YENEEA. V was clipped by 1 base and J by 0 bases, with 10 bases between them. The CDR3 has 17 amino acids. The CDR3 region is CASSLGRGGSGANVLTF. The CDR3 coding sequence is TGTGCCAGCAGCTTAGGCAGGGGAGGCTCTGGGGCCAACGTCCTGACTTTC.

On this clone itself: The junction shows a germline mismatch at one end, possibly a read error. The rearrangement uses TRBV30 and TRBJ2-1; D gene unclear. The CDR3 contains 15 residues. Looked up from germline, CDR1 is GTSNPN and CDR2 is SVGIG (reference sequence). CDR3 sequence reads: CAWSGRVSSYSEQFF. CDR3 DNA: TGTGCCTGGAGTGGCCGGGTGAGCTCCTACAGTGAGCAGTTCTTC.

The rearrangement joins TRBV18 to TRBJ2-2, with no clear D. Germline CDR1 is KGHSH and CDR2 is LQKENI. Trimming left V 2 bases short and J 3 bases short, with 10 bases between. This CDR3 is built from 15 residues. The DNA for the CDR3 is TGTGCCAGCTCACCAATTCAGGCGGACACCGGGGAGCTGTTTTTT. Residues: CASSPIQADTGELFF.

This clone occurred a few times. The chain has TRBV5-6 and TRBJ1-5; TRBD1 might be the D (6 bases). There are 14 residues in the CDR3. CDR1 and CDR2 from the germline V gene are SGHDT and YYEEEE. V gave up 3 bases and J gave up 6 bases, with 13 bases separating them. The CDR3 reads CASSSQGSGQPQHF. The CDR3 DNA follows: TGTGCCAGCAGCTCCCAGGGGAGTGGTCAGCCCCAGCATTTT.

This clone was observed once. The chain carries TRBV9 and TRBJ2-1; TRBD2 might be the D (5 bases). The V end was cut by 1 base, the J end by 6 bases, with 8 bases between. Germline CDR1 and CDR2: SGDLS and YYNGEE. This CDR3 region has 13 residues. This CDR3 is CASSVITSNEQFF. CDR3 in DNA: TGTGCCAGCAGCGTAATTACTAGCAATGAGCAGTTCTTC.

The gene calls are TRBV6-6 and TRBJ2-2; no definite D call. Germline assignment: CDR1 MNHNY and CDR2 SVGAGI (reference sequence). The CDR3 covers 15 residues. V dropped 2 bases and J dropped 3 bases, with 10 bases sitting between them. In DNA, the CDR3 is TGTGCCAGCAGTTACGATCCAATCTACACCGGGGAGCTGTTTTTT. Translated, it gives CASSYDPIYTGELFF.

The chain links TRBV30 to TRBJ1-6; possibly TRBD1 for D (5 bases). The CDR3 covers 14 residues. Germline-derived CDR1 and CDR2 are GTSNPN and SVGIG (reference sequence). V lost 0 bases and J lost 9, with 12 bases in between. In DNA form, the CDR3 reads TGTGCCTGGAGTGTCGAGGGGAAAAGTTCACCCCTCCACTTT. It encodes CAWSVEGKSSPLHF.

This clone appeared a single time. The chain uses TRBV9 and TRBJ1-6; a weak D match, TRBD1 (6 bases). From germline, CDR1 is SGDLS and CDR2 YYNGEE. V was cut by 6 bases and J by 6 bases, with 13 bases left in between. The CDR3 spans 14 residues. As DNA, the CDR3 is TGTGCCAGCAACGAACAGGGAACTAATTCACCCCTCCACTTT. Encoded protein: CASNEQGTNSPLHF.

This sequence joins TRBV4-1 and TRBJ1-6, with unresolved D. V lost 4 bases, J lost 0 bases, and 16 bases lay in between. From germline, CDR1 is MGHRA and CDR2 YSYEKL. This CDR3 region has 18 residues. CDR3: CASSPRSSPSSYNSPLHF. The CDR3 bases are TGCGCCAGCAGCCCACGGTCCTCCCCTAGCTCCTATAATTCACCCCTCCACTTT.

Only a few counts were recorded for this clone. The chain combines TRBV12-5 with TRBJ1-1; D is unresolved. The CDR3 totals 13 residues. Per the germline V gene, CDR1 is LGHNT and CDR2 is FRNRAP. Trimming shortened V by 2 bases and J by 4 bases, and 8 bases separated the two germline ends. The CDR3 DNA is TGTGCTAGTGGTTTGCGGCGGGGCACTGAAGCTTTCTTT. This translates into CASGLRRGTEAFF.

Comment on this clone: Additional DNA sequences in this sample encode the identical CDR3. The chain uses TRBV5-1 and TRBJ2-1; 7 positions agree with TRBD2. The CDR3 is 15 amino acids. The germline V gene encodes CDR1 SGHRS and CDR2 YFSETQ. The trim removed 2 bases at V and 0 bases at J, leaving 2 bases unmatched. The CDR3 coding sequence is TGCGCCAGCAGCTTTGGCGGGAGCTCCTACAATGAGCAGTTCTTC. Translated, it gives CASSFGGSSYNEQFF. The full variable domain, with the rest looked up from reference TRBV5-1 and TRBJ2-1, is KAGVTQTPRYLIKTRGQQVTLSCSPISGHRSVSWYQQTPGQGLQFLFEYFSETQRNKGNFPGRFSGRQFSNSRSEMNVSTLELGDSALYLCASSFGGSSYNEQFFGPGTRLTVL.

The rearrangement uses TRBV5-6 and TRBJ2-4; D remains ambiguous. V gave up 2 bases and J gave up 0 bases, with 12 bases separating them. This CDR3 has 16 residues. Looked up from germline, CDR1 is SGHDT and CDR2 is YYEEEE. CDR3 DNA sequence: TGTGCCAGCAGCTTATGGATTCCGTTAGCCAAAAACATTCAGTACTTC. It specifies CASSLWIPLAKNIQYF.

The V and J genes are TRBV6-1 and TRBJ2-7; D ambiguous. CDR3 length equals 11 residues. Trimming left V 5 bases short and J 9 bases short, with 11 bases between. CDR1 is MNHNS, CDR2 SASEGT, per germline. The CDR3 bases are TGTGCCAGCAGTTCCGAGGTGAGGCAGTACTTC. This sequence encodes CASSSEVRQYF.

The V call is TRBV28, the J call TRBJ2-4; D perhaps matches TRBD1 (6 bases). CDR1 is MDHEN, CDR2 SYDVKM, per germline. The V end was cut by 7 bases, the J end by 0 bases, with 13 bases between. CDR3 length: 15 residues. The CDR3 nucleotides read TGTGCCAGCAATTCAGGGGTCGTAGCCAAAAACATTCAGTACTTC. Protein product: CASNSGVVAKNIQYF. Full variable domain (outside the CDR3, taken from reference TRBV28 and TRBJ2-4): DVKVTQSSRYLVKRTGEKVFLECVQDMDHENMFWYRQDPGLGLRLIYFSYDVKMKEKGDIPEGYSVSREKKERFSLILESASTNQTSMYLCASNSGVVAKNIQYFGAGTRLSVL.

The CDR3 nucleotides read TGTGCCAGCAGCTCAGGGAGACTAGCGGGAGGGGAGCAGTTCTTC. Protein product: CASSSGRLAGGEQFF. This chain uses TRBV7-6 with TRBJ2-1, with 14 bases lining up with TRBD2. V lost 4 bases to trimming and J lost 10 bases; unmatched junction nucleotides: 6. Germline V lookup: CDR1 SGHVS, CDR2 FNYEAQ. This CDR3 has 15 residues.

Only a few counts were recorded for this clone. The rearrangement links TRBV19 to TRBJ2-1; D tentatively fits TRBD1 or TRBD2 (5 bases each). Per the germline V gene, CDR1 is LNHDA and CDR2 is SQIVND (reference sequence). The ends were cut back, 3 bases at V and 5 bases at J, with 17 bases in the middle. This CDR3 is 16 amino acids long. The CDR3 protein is CASSIGKTGPHNEQFF. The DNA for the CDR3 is TGTGCCAGTAGTATCGGGAAGACGGGACCACACAATGAGCAGTTCTTC.

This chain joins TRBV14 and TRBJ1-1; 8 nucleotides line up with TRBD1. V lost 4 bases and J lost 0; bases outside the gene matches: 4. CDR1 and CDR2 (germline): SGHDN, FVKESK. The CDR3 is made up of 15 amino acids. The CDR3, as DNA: TGTGCCAGCAGCCTCGGGACAGGAGTGAACACTGAAGCTTTCTTT. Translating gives CASSLGTGVNTEAFF.

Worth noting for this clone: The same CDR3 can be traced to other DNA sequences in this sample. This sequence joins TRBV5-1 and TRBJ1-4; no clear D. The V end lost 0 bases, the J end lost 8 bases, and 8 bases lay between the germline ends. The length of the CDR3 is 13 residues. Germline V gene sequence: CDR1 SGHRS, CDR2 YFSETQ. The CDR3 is CASSLGGGEKLFF. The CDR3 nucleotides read TGCGCCAGCAGCTTGGGTGGCGGGGAAAAACTGTTTTTT.

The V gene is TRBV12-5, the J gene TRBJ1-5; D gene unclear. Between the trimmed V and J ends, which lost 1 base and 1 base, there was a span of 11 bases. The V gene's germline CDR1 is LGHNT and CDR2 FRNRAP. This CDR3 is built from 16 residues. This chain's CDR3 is CASGLAGVDSNQPQHF. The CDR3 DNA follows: TGTGCTAGTGGTTTGGCCGGGGTTGACAGCAATCAGCCCCAGCATTTT.

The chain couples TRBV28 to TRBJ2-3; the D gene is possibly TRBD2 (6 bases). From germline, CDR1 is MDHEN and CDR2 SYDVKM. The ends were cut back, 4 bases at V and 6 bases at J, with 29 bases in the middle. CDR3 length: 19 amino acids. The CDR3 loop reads CASSSSTPGLSLHPDTQYF. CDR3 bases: TGTGCCAGCAGTTCCTCCACCCCCGGACTATCGCTCCACCCGGATACGCAGTATTTT.

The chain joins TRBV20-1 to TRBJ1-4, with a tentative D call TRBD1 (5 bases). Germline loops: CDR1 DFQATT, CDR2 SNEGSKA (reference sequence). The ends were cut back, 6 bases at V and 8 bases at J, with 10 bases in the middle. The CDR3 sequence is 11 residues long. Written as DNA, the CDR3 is TGCAGTGCCGGGACTTGGGAAAAACTGTTTTTT. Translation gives CSAGTWEKLFF.

The CDR3 reads CASSKRASGNPAGELFF. The CDR3 DNA follows: TGTGCCAGCAGCAAAAGGGCTAGCGGGAACCCAGCCGGGGAGCTGTTTTTT. This chain uses TRBV7-2 with TRBJ2-2; the match to TRBD2 covers 9 bases. The CDR3 length is 17 residues. In germline, CDR1 is SGHTA, CDR2 FQGNSA. The junction had 13 bases not matched to a gene; V was cut back by 5 bases and J by 6 bases. Using reference TRBV7-2 and TRBJ2-2 for the parts outside the CDR3, the full variable domain is GAGVSQSPSNKVTEKGKDVELRCDPISGHTALYWYRQSLGQGLEFLIYFQGNSAPDKSGLPSDRFSAERTGGSVSTLTIQRTQQEDSAVYLCASSKRASGNPAGELFFGEGSRLTVL.

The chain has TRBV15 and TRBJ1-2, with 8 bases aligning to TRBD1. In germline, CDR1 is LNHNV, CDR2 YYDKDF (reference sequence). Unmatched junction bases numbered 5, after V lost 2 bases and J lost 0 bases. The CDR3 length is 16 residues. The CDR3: CATSRRQGQTNYGYTF. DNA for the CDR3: TGTGCCACCAGCAGACGACAGGGGCAGACTAACTATGGCTACACCTTC.